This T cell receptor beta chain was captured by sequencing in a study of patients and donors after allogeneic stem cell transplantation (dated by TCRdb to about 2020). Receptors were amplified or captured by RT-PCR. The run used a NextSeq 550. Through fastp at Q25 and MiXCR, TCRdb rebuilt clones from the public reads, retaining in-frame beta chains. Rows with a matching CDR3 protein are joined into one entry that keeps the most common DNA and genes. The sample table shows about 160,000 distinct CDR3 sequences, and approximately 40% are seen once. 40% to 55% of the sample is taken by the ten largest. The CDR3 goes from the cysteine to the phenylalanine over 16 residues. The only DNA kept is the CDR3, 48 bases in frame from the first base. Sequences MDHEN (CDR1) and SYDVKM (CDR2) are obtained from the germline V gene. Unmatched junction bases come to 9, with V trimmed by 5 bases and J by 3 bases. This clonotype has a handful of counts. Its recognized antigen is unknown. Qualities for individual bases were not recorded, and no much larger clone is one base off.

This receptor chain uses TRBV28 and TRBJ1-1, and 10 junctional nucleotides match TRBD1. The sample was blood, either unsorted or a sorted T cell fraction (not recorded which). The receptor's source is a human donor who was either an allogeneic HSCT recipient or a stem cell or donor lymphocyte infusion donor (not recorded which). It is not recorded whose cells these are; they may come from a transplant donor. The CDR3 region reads CASSPRTGGYHTEAFF. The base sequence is TGTGCCAGCAGTCCCAGGACAGGGGGATATCACACTGAAGCTTTCTTT.